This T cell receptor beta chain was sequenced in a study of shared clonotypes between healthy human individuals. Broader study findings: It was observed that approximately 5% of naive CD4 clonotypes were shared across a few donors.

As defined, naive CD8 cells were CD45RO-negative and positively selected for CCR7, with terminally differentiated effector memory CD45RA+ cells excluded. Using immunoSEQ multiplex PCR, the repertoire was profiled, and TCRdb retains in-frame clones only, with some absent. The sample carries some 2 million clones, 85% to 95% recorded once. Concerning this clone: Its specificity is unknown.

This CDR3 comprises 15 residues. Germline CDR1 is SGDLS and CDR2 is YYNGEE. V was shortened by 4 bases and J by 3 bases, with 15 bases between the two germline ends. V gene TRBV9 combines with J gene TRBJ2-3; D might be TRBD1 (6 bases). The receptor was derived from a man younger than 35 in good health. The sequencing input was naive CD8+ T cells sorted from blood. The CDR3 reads CASSPRTVPTDTQYF. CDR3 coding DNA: TGTGCCAGCAGCCCCCGGACAGTTCCAACAGATACGCAGTATTTT. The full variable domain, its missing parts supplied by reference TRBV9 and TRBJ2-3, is DSGVTQTPKHLITATGQRVTLRCSPRSGDLSVYWYQQSLDQGLQFLIQYYNGEERAKGNILERFSAQQFPDLHSELNLSSLELGDSALYFCASSPRTVPTDTQYFGPGTRLTVL.